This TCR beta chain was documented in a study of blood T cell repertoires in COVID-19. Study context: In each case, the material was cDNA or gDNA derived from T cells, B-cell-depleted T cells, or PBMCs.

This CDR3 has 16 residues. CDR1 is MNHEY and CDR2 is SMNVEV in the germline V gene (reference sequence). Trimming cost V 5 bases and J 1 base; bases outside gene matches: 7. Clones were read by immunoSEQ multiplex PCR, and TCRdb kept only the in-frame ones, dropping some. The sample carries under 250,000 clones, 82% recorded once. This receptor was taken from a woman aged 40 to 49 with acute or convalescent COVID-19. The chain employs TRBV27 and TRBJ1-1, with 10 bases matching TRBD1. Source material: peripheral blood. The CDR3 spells CASSIRQGARNTEAFF. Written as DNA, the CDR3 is TGTGCCAGCAGTATCAGACAGGGGGCGCGGAACACTGAAGCTTTCTTT.